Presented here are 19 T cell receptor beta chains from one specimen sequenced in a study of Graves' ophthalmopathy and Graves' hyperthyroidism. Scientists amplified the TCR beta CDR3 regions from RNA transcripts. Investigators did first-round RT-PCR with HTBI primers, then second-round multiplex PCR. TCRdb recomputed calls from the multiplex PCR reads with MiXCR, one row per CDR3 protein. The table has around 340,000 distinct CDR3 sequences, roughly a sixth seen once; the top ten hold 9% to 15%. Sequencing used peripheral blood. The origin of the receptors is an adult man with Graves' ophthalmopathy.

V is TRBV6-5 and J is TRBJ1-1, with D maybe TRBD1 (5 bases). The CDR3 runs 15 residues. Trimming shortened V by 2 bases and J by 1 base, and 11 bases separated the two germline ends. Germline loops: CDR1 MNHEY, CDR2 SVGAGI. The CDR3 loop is CASSYRQGGNTEAFF. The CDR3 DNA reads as TGTGCCAGCAGTTACAGGCAGGGTGGGAACACTGAAGCTTTCTTT.

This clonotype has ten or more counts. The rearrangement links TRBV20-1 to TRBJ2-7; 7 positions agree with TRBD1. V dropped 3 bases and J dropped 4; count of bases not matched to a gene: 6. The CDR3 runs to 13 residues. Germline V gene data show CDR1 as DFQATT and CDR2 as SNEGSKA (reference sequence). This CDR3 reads CSARAGGIYEQYF. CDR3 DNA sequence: TGCAGTGCTAGGGCAGGGGGAATTTACGAGCAGTACTTC.

The CDR3 coding sequence is TGTGCCAGCAGCCGCCTCCCTGACACGTCCGGCAATCAGCCCCAGCATTTT. It translates to CASSRLPDTSGNQPQHF. The gene calls are TRBV28 and TRBJ1-5, with D uncertain. The germline CDR1 and CDR2 sequences are MDHEN and SYDVKM. This CDR3 is built from 17 residues. V shed 6 bases and J shed 2 bases, with 20 bases lying between them.

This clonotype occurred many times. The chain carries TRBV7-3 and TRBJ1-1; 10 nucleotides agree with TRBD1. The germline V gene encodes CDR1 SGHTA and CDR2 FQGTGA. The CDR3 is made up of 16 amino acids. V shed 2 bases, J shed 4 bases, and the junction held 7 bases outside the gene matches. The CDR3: CASSLGDRGKATEAFF. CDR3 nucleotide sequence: TGTGCCAGCAGCTTAGGGGACAGGGGTAAGGCCACTGAAGCTTTCTTT.

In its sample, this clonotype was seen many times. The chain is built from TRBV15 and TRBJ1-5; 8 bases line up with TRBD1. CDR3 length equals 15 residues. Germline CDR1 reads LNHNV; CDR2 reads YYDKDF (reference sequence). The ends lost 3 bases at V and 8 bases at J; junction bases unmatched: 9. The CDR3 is CATSSLDRGLKPQHF. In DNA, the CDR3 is TGTGCCACCAGCAGTCTTGACAGGGGTCTTAAGCCCCAGCATTTT. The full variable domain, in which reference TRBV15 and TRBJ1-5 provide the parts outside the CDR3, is DAMVIQNPRYQVTQFGKPVTLSCSQTLNHNVMYWYQQKSSQAPKLLFHYYDKDFNNEADTPDNFQSRRPNTSFCFLDIRSPGLGDTAMYLCATSSLDRGLKPQHFGDGTRLSIL.

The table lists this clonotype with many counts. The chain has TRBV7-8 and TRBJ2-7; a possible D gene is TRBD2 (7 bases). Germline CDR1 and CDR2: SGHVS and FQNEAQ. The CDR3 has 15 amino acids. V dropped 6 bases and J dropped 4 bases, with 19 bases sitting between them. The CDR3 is CASRGGGPRFYEQYF. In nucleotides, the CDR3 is TGTGCCAGCAGGGGGGGGGGCCCGCGATTTTACGAGCAGTACTTC. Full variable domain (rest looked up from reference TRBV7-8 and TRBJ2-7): GAGVSQSPRYKVAKRGQDVALRCDPISGHVSLFWYQQALGQGPEFLTYFQNEAQLDKSGLPSDRFFAERPEGSVSTLKIQRTQQEDSAVYLCASRGGGPRFYEQYFGPGTRLTVT.

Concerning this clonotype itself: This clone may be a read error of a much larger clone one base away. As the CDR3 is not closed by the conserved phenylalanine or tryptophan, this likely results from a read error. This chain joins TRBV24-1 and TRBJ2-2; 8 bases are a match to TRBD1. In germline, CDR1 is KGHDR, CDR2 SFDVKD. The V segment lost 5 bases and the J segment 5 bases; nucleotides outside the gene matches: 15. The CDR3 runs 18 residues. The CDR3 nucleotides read TGTGCCACCAGTGCCCTGAAAGGACAGGGAGGCCCAACCGGGGAGCTGTTTATT. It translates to CATSALKGQGGPTGELFI.

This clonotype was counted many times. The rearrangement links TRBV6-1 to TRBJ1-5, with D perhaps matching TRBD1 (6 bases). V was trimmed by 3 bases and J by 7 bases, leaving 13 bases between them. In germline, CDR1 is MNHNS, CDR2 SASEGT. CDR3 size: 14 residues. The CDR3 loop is CASSDWGAEQPQHF. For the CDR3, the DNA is TGTGCCAGCAGTGACTGGGGGGCAGAACAGCCCCAGCATTTT.

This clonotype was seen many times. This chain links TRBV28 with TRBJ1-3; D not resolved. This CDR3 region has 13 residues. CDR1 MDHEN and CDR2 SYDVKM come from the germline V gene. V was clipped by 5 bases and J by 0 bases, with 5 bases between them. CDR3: CASSQSSGNTIYF. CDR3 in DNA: TGTGCCAGCAGTCAGTCCTCTGGAAACACCATATATTTT.

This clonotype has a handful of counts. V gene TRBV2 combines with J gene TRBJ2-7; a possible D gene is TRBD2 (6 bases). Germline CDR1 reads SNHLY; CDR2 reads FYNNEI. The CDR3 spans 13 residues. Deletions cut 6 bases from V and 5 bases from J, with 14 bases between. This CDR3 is CASREIGRNEQYF. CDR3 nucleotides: TGTGCCAGCAGGGAGATAGGGAGGAACGAGCAGTACTTC.

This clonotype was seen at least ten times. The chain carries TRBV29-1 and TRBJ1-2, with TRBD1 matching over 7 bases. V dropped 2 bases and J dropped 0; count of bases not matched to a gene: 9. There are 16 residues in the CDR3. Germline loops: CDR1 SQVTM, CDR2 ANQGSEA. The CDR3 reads CSVEITGASPNYGYTF. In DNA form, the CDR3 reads TGCAGCGTTGAAATTACAGGGGCAAGCCCTAACTATGGCTACACCTTC.

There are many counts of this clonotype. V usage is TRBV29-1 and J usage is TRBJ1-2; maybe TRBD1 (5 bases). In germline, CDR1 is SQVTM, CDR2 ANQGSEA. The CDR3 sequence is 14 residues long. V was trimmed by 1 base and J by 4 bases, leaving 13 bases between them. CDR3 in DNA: TGCAGCGTTGAAGCCCCCGGGGGGAGCTATGGCTACACCTTC. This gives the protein CSVEAPGGSYGYTF.

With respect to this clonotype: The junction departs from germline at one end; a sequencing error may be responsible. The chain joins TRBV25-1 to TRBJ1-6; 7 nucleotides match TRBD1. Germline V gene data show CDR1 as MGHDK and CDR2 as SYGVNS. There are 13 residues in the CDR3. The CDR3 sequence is CASRRDSNSPLHF. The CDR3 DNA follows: TGCGCCAGCCGCCGGGACAGTAATTCACCCCTCCACTTT.

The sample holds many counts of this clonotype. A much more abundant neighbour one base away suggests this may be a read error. CDR3 in amino acids: CAWETVLNYGCTF. The DNA for the CDR3 is TGTGCCTGGGAGACAGTTCTTAACTATGGCTGCACCTTC. This rearrangement joins TRBV30 to TRBJ1-2, with a tentative D call TRBD1 (5 bases). This CDR3 is 13 amino acids long. Germline CDR1 and CDR2: GTSNPN and SVGIG (reference sequence).

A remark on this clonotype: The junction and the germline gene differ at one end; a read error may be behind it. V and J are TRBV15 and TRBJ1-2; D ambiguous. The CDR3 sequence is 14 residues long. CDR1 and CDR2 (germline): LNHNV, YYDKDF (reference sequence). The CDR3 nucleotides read TGTGCCACCTCTCTGCGTCAGATTTGGCTAGGCTACAGCTTC. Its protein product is CATSLRQIWLGYSF.

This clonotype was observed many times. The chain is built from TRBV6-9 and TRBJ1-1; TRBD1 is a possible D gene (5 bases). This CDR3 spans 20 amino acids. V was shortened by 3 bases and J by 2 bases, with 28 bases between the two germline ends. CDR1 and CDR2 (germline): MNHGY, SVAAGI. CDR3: CASSYPPKGQALRSNTEAFF. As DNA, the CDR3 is TGTGCCAGCAGTTACCCCCCCAAGGGGCAGGCCCTCCGATCTAACACTGAAGCTTTCTTT.

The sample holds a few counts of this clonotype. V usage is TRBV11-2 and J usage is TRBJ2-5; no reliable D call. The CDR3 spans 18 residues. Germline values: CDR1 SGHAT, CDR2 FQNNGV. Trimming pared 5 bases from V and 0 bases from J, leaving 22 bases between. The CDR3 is CASSDFTPWTSYQETQYF. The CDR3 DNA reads TGTGCCAGCAGCGATTTCACCCCATGGACGTCGTACCAAGAGACCCAGTACTTC.

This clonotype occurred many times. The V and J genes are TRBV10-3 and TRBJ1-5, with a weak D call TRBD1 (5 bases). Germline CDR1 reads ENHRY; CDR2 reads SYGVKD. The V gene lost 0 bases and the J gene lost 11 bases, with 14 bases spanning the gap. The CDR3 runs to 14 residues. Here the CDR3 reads CAISESDSQRAQHF. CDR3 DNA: TGTGCCATCAGTGAGTCTGACAGTCAACGGGCCCAGCATTTT.

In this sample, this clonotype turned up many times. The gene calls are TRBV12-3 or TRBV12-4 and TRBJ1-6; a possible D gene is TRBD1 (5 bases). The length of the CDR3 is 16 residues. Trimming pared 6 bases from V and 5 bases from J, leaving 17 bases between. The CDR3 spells CASRAVRDGNNSPLHF. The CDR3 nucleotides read TGTGCCAGCAGGGCAGTGAGGGACGGCAATAATTCACCCCTCCACTTT.